This T cell receptor (beta chain) emerged from a study of T-cell memory formation after mild COVID-19 (dated by TCRdb to about 2021). For the study in its entirety: TCR sequence clusters from the two donors were largely donor specific. Longitudinal TCRalpha and TCRbeta repertoire sequencing tracked T-cell clones expanding and contracting after mild COVID-19 in a couple of donors. The cohort was made up of two young adult volunteers, one female and one male, who were previously healthy. The paper as a whole reports these results and caveats: The second-wave clones that peaked on day 37 were not confirmed to be SARS-CoV-2 specific. Balanced CD4/CD8 phenotypes were observed for clones contracting from day 15 to 85, whereas a bias towards CD4+ was observed for a second wave of clones expanding from day 15 to 37. The detection of some responding clones in pre-infection memory suggests that pre-existing cross-reactive memory T cells joined the SARS-CoV-2 response. Only two mild cases were covered in the study, and larger cohorts including severe cases with pre-infection samples were considered necessary. Contracting CD4+ clones appeared mostly in the CM and EM memory subsets, whereas CD8+ clones were enriched in EMRA.

Ficoll-Paque density gradient centrifugation was used to isolate PBMCs. TCRdb lists the instrument as Illumina NovaSeq 6000. TCRalpha and TCRbeta cDNA libraries were constructed by 5'RACE with constant-segment primers, with sample barcodes and unique molecular identifiers being introduced. Trizol reagent was used to extract RNA from every sample. Library amplification was performed in two PCR steps, and a second sample barcode and Illumina TruSeq adapters were introduced in the second step. Sequencing of libraries was performed on an Illumina NovaSeq with 2 x 150 bp paired-end reads. The study's processing was this. The reads were demultiplexed and collapsed into UMI-guided consensus sequences using migec v1.2.7. Using mixcr v2.1.11, UMI consensuses were aligned to TRA and TRB V and J templates and then assembled into clonotypes. A clonotype was counted as expanded or contracted only when both edgeR and NoisET called the clonotype significant, with the noise models trained on biological replicates. For edgeR calls, a false discovery rate-adjusted p below 0.01 and a log2 fold-change threshold of 1 were applied. As an exploratory analysis of dynamics, PCA with hierarchical clustering was applied to max-normalized trajectories of the 1000 most abundant clonotypes. Separately sequenced CD4+ and CD8+ repertoires were used to assign a CD4 or CD8 phenotype to each responding clone. Clones were called with MiXCR by TCRdb after fastp trimmed the public reads at Q25, and only in-frame beta chains were retained. Rows merge per CDR3 protein into single entries with the most common DNA and genes. TCRdb, rather than the study authors, made the V and J calls. For this sample there are hundreds of thousands of distinct CDR3 sequences; around a quarter appear just once. Roughly 13% of the sample is held by the ten biggest clonotypes.

V drops 1 base and J drops 0 bases, leaving 19 bases in between. There are 20 amino acids in the CDR3, from cysteine to phenylalanine inclusive. Here the CDR3 DNA is all that survives: 60 bases in frame from base 1. CDR1 and CDR2 were assigned from the germline V gene as MGHRA and YSYEKL. This clonotype was counted ten times or more. Its antigen is not yet known. Nothing much larger sits one base from this clone, and base qualities are not available. This sequence uses TRBV4-1 and TRBJ2-6, and possibly TRBD1, on 5 matching bases. The specimen sequenced was PBMCs or a T cell subset sorted from them (not recorded which). The receptor's source is an adult woman who had mild COVID-19 (a few samples of this study predate the infection). The sample titles of this study are shuffled in the database, so cell type and time point are left out; the donor was told from shared clones. The DNA sequence is given as TGCGCCAGCAGCCAAGCCCCACTTTGGGGCAGATCCTCTGGGGCCAACGTCCTGACTTTC. Translated, it gives CASSQAPLWGRSSGANVLTF.